These T cell receptor beta chains were read from a single sample in a study of blood T cell repertoires in COVID-19. Data came from immunoSEQ multiplex PCR; TCRdb stores just in-frame clones and leaves some out. This sample has about 130,000 clones, with around 88% found just once. The sample consisted of peripheral blood. These receptors came from a woman aged 45-65 years who had recovered from COVID-19. Each CDR3 is given with its conserved first and last residue. The D gene is left open where the match is weak. Only part of the rows carry a size: once, few, many, or a class if the clone is expanded.

j_gene | v_gene | d_gene | abundance | CDR3aa | CDR3nt
TRBJ2-1 | TRBV9 | TRBD2 | NA | CASSGGTSGAYNEQFF | TGTGCCAGCAGCGGAGGGACTAGCGGCGCCTACAATGAGCAGTTCTTC
TRBJ2-6 | TRBV13 | NA | once | CASSFAHRDKGANVLTF | TGTGCCAGCAGCTTTGCACACAGGGATAAGGGGGCCAACGTCCTGACTTTC
TRBJ2-3 | TRBV9 | NA | NA | CASSVEQGMGAGDTDTQYF | TGTGCCAGCAGCGTAGAACAGGGGATGGGAGCGGGGGACACAGATACGCAGTATTTT
TRBJ1-2 | TRBV2 | NA | NA | CASSEARSGSPRVYGYTF | TGTGCCAGCAGTGAAGCCAGGAGCGGTAGCCCCCGCGTCTATGGCTACACCTTC
TRBJ1-5 | TRBV30 | TRBD1 | NA | CAWSLQGLNQPQHF | TGTGCCTGGAGCCTACAGGGGCTTAATCAGCCCCAGCATTTT
TRBJ1-1 | TRBV7-8 | NA | NA | CASSPSTGFDTEAFF | TGTGCCAGCAGCCCCTCGACAGGATTCGACACTGAAGCTTTCTTT
TRBJ1-6 | TRBV2 | NA | NA | CASSGQDSIESPLHF | TGTGCCAGCAGTGGGCAGGATAGTATCGAATCACCCCTCCACTTT
TRBJ2-1 | TRBV4-1 | TRBD2 | NA | CASSPLGLAGVNEQFF | TGCGCCAGCAGCCCCCTAGGTCTAGCGGGGGTCAATGAGCAGTTCTTC
TRBJ2-3 | TRBV11-3 | TRBD2 | NA | CASSPRTRGTQYF | TGTGCCAGCAGCCCTAGGACTAGGGGTACGCAGTATTTT
TRBJ1-5 | TRBV30 | NA | NA | CAWSATRFQGSNQPQHF | TGTGCCTGGAGTGCTACCCGATTCCAGGGAAGCAATCAGCCCCAGCATTTT
TRBJ2-1 | TRBV29-1 | TRBD2 | once | CSVASGGRARWEQFF | TGCAGCGTTGCGTCGGGCGGGAGGGCCCGTTGGGAGCAGTTCTTC
TRBJ2-7 | TRBV11-3 | TRBD1 | NA | CASVPGQGDEQYF | TGTGCCAGCGTCCCGGGACAGGGGGACGAGCAGTACTTC
TRBJ2-1 | TRBV12-3/TRBV12-4 | NA | NA | CASSLRDTPEQFF | TGTGCCAGCAGCCTCCGGGACACGCCCGAGCAGTTCTTC
TRBJ1-5 | TRBV7-2 | TRBD1 | NA | CASSLVGTGGQPQHF | TGTGCCAGCAGCTTAGTGGGGACAGGGGGCCAGCCCCAGCATTTT
TRBJ2-3 | TRBV9 | NA | NA | CASSPPTASPYTDTQYF | TGTGCCAGCAGCCCCCCGACGGCTAGCCCTTACACAGATACGCAGTATTTT
TRBJ2-1 | TRBV29-1 | NA | NA | CSVEGERVANNEQFF | TGCAGCGTTGAAGGGGAGCGGGTGGCTAACAATGAGCAGTTCTTC
TRBJ2-7 | TRBV11-2 | TRBD1 | many | CASSTSRGPAYEQYF | TGTGCCAGCAGTACTTCCAGGGGGCCCGCCTACGAGCAGTACTTC
TRBJ1-1 | TRBV18 | NA | NA | CASSPPNSLTEAFF | TGTGCCAGCTCACCACCGAACAGTTTAACTGAAGCTTTCTTT
TRBJ2-5 | TRBV11-2 | TRBD2 | NA | CASSSTKAGVETQYF | TGTGCCAGCAGCTCCACCAAAGCGGGAGTGGAGACCCAGTACTTC
TRBJ2-2 | TRBV15 | TRBD2 | few | CATRPGLAGELFF | TGTGCCACCAGACCGGGACTAGCCGGGGAGCTGTTTTTT
TRBJ1-1 | TRBV29-1 | NA | NA | CSVSLRGLNTEAFF | TGCAGCGTTAGTCTTCGGGGTCTAAACACTGAAGCTTTCTTT
TRBJ1-2 | TRBV30 | NA | NA | CAWSFAGDGGYTF | TGTGCCTGGAGTTTTGCGGGGGACGGTGGCTACACCTTC
TRBJ2-6 | TRBV7-9 | TRBD1 | NA | CASSPPGQYAGANVLTF | TGTGCCAGCAGCCCACCGGGACAGTACGCTGGGGCCAACGTCCTGACTTTC